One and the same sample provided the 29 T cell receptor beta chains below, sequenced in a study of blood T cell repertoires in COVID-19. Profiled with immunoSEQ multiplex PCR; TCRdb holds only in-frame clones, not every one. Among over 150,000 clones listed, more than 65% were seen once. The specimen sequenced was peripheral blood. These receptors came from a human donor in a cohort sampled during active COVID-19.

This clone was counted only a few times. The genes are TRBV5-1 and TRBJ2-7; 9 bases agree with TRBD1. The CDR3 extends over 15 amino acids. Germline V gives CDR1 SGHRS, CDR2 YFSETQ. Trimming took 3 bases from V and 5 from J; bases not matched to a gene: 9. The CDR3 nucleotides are TGCGCCAGCAGCTCATCCGGGACAGGGAGGGACGAGCAGTACTTC. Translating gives CASSSSGTGRDEQYF. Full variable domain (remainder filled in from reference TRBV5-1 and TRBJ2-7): KAGVTQTPRYLIKTRGQQVTLSCSPISGHRSVSWYQQTPGQGLQFLFEYFSETQRNKGNFPGRFSGRQFSNSRSEMNVSTLELGDSALYLCASSSSGTGRDEQYFGPGTRLTVT.

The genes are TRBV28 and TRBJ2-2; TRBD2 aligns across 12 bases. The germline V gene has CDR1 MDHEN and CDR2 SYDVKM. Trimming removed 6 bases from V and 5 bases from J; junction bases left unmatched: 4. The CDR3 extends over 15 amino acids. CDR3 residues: CASRSGLAGTGELFF. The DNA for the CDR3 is TGTGCCAGCAGATCCGGACTAGCGGGAACCGGGGAGCTGTTTTTT.

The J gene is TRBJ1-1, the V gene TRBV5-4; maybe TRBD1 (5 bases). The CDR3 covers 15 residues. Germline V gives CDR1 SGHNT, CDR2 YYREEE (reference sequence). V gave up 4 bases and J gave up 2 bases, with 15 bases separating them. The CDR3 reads CASSRRPGGNTEAFF. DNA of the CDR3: TGTGCCAGCAGCCGTCGACCCGGGGGAAACACTGAAGCTTTCTTT.

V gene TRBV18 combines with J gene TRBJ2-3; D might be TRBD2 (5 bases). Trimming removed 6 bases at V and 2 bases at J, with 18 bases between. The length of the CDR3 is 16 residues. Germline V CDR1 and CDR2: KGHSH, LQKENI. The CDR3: CASSRGNRGNTDTQYF. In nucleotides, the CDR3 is TGTGCCAGCTCTCGGGGTAATCGCGGAAACACAGATACGCAGTATTTT.

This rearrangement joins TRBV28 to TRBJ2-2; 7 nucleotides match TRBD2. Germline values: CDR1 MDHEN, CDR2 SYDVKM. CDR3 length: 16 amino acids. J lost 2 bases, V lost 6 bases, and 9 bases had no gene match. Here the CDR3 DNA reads TGTGCCAGCAGCCGACTGGGAGGGCCAAACACCGGGGAGCTGTTTTTT. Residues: CASSRLGGPNTGELFF.

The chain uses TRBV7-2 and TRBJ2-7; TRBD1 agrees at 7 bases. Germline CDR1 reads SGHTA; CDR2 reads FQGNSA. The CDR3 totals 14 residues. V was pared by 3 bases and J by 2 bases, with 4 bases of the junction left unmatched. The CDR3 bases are TGTGCCAGCAGCTTTGGGACAGTTCCCTACGAGCAGTACTTC. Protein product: CASSFGTVPYEQYF.

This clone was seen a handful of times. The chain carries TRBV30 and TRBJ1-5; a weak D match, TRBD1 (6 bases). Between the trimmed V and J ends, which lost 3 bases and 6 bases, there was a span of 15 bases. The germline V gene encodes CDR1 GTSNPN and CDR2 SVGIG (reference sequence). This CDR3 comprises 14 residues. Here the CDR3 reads CAWRGPGTTQPQHF. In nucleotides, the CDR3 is TGTGCCTGGAGGGGCCCCGGGACAACTCAGCCCCAGCATTTT.

The CDR3 sequence is CASSYFPGRDGYTF. The CDR3 DNA is TGTGCCAGCAGTTATTTCCCCGGGCGGGACGGCTACACCTTC. The V gene is TRBV28, the J gene TRBJ1-2, with TRBD1 as a possible D gene (5 bases). CDR3 size: 14 residues. CDR1 and CDR2 (germline): MDHEN, SYDVKM. Trimming left V 4 bases short and J 8 bases short, with 17 bases between.

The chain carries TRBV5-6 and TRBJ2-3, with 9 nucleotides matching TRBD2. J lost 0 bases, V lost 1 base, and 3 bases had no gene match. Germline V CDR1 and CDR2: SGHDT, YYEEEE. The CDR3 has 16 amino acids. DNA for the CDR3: TGTGCCAGCAGCTTGTATGGGACTAGCAGCACAGATACGCAGTATTTT. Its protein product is CASSLYGTSSTDTQYF.

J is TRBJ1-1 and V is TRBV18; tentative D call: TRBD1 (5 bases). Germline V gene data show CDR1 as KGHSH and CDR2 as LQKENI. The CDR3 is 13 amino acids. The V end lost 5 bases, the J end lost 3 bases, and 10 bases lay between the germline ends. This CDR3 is CASSLTGDTEAFF. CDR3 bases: TGTGCCAGCTCATTAACGGGGGACACTGAAGCTTTCTTT.

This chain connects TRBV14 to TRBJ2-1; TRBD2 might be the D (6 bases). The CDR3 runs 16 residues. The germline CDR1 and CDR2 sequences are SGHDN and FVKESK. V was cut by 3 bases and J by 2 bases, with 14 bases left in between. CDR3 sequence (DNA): TGTGCCAGCAGCCATTTTACGGGAGAGCCCTACAATGAGCAGTTCTTC. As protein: CASSHFTGEPYNEQFF.

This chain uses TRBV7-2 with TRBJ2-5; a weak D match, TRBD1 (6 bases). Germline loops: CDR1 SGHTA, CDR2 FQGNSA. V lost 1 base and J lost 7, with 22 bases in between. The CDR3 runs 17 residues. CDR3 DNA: TGTGCCAGCAGCTTAGGGCCACTTGGGGGCCGCGAGGGGACCCAGTACTTC. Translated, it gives CASSLGPLGGREGTQYF.

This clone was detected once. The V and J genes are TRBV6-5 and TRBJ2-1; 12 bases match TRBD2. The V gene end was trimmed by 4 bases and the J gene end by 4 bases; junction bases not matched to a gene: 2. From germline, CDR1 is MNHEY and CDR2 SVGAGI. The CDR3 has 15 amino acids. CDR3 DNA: TGTGCCAGCAGTTCGCTAGCGGGAGGGTACAATGAGCAGTTCTTC. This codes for CASSSLAGGYNEQFF.

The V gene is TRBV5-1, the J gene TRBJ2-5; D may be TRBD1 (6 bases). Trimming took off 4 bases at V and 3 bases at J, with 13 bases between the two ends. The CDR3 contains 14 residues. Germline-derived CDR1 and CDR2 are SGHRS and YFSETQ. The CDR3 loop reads CASSPDRTKETQYF. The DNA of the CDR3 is TGCGCCAGCAGCCCGGACAGAACGAAAGAGACCCAGTACTTC.

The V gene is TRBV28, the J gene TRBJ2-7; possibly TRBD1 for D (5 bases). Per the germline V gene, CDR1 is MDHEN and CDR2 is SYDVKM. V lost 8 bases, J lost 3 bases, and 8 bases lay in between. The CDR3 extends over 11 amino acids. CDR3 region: CASGAGYEQYF. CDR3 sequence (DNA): TGTGCCAGCGGGGCCGGCTACGAGCAGTACTTC.

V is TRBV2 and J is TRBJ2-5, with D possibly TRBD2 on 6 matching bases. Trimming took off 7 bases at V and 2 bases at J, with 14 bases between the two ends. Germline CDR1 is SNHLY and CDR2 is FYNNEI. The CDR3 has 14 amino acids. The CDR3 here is CASTRRGLQETQYF. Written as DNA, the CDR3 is TGTGCCAGCACTAGAAGGGGACTTCAAGAGACCCAGTACTTC.

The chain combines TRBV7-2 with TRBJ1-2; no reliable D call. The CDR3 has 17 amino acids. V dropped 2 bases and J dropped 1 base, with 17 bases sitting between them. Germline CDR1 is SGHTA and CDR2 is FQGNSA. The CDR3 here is CASSLLIHGRLNYGYTF. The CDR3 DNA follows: TGTGCCAGCAGCTTATTAATCCACGGGAGACTTAACTATGGCTACACCTTC.

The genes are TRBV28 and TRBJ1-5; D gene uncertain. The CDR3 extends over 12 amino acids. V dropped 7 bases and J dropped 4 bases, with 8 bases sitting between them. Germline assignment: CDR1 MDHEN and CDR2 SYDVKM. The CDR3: CASNPSNQPQHF. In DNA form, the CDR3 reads TGTGCCAGCAATCCGTCTAATCAGCCCCAGCATTTT.

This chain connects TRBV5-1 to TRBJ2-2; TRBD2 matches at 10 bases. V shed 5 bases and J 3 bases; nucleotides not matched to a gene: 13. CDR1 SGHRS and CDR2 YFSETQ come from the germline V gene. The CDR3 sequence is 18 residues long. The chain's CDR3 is CASSYRPRTSGHTGELFF. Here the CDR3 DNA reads TGCGCCAGCAGTTACCGGCCTAGGACTAGCGGACACACCGGGGAGCTGTTTTTT.

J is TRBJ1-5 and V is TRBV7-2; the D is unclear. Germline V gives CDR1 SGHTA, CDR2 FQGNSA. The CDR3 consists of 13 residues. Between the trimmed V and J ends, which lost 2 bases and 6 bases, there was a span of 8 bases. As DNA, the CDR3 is TGTGCCAGCAGCTTATCGGCGGGTCAGCCCCAGCATTTT. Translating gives CASSLSAGQPQHF.

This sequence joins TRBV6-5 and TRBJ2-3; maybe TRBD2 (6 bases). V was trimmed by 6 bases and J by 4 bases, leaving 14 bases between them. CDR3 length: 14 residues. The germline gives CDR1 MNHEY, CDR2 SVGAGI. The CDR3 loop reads CASRFRDLPDTQYF. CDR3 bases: TGTGCCAGCAGGTTCCGGGACTTACCAGATACGCAGTATTTT.

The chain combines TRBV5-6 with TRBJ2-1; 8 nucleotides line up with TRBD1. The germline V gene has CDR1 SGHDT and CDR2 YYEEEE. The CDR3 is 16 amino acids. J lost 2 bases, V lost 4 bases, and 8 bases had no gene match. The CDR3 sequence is CASSHQQGETYNEQFF. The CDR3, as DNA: TGTGCCAGCAGCCATCAACAGGGGGAAACCTACAATGAGCAGTTCTTC.

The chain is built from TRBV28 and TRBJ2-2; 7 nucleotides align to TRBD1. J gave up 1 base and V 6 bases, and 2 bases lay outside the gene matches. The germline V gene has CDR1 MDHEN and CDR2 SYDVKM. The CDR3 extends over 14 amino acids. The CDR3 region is CASSWDRNTGELFF. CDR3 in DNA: TGTGCCAGCAGCTGGGACAGGAACACCGGGGAGCTGTTTTTT.

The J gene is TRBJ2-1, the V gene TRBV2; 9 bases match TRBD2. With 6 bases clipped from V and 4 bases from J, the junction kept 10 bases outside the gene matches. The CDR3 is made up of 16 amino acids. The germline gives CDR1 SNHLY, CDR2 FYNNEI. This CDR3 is CASRTPRTSAYNEQFF. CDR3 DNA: TGTGCCAGCAGGACCCCCCGGACTAGCGCTTACAATGAGCAGTTCTTC.

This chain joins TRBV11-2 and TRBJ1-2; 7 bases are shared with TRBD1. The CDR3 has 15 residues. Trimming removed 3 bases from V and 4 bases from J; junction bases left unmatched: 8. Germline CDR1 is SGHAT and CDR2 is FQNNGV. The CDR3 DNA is TGTGCCAGCAGCTTCAACAGCCCAGGGGGCTATGGCTACACCTTC. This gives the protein CASSFNSPGGYGYTF.

CDR3 amino acids: CASSQASGSSGNTIYF. Here the CDR3 DNA reads TGTGCCAGCAGCCAGGCATCCGGCAGCTCTGGAAACACCATATATTTT. The rearrangement joins TRBV7-9 to TRBJ1-3; no definite D call. The V end lost 5 bases, the J end lost 0 bases, and 14 bases lay between the germline ends. Germline CDR1 reads SEHNR; CDR2 reads FQNEAQ (reference sequence). The CDR3 consists of 16 residues.

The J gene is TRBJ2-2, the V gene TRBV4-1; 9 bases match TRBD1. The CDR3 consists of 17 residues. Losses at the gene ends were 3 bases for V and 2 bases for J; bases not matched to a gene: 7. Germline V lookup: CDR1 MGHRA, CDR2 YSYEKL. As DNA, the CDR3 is TGCGCCAGCAGCCACGCTGACAGGGGGGTTAACACCGGGGAGCTGTTTTTT. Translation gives CASSHADRGVNTGELFF.

This chain's CDR3 is CASSSRQGGGNTIYF. The CDR3 DNA follows: TGTGCCAGCAGCTCCCGACAGGGTGGTGGAAACACCATATATTTT. This sequence joins TRBV11-2 and TRBJ1-3, with 7 nucleotides matching TRBD1. The germline CDR1 and CDR2 sequences are SGHAT and FQNNGV. The junction had 6 bases not matched to a gene; V was cut back by 4 bases and J by 3 bases. This CDR3 comprises 15 residues.

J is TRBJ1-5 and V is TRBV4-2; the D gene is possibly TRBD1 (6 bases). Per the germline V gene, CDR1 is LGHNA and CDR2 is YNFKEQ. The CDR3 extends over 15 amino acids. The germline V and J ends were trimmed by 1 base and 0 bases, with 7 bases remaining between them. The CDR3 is CASSQVDSSNQPQHF. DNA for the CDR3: TGTGCCAGCAGCCAAGTGGACAGTAGCAATCAGCCCCAGCATTTT.